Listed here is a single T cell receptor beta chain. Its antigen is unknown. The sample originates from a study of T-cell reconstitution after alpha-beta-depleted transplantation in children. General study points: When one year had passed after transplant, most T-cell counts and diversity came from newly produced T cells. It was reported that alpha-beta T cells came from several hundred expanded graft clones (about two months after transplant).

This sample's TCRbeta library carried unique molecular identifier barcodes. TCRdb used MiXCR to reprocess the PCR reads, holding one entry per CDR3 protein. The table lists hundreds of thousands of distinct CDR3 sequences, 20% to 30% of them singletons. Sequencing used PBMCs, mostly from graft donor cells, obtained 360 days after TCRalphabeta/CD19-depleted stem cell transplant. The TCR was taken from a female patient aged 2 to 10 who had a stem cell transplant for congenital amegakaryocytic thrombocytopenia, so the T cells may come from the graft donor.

CDR3 nucleotides: TGTGCCAGCAGCTTAGTAGGGGACAGGGAACCCTCTGGAAACACCATATATTTT. Protein: CASSLVGDREPSGNTIYF. V usage is TRBV7-6 and J usage is TRBJ1-3, with 9 nucleotides matching TRBD1. V shed 1 base, J shed 0 bases, and the junction held 7 bases outside the gene matches. The CDR3 contains 18 residues. The germline V gene encodes CDR1 SGHVS and CDR2 FNYEAQ.